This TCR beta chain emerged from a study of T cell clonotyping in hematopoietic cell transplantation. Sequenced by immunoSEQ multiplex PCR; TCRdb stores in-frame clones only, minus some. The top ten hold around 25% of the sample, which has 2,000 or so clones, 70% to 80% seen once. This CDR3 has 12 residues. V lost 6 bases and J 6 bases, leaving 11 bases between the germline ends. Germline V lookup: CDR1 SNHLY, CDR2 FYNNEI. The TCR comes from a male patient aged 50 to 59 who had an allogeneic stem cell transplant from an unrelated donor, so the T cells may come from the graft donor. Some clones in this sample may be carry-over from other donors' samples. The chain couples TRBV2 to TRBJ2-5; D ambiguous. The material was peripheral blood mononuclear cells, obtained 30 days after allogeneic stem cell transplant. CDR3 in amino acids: CASRTTSQTQYF. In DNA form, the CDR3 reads TGTGCCAGCAGAACTACTTCGCAGACCCAGTACTTC.